The clone carrying this T cell receptor (beta chain) came up a few times. No antigen is known for it. These data are taken from a study of CD8 T cells in ankylosing spondylitis. TCRdb re-called the 5' RACE reads through MiXCR, storing one row per CDR3 protein. The sample has about 220,000 distinct CDR3 sequences, 7.3% seen once; the top ten hold 14%. The CDR3 sequence is 15 residues long. Germline assignment: CDR1 SGHDT and CDR2 YYEEEE. V was cut by 0 bases and J by 10 bases, with 14 bases left in between. Study findings and constraints: What appeared characteristic of ankylosing spondylitis blood was a TCR beta motif of eight highly homologous variants.

Input material: blood, either unsorted or a sorted T cell fraction (not recorded which). The origin of this receptor is a male donor with ankylosing spondylitis. The chain employs TRBV5-6 and TRBJ1-6; D not certain. The CDR3 nucleotides are TGTGCCAGCAGCTTGGCCCTGGCAGTTAGATCACCCCTCCACTTT. Translating it yields CASSLALAVRSPLHF.